The 9 T cell receptor beta chains below come from one sample, sequenced in a study of cytomegalovirus exposure and HLA in healthy donors. The PCR was carried out with 60 Vbeta primers and 13 Jbeta primers. Sequencing was performed with immunoSEQ multiplex PCR; in TCRdb, only in-frame clones are kept and a portion is missing. The table records about 130,000 clones, 55% to 75% of them present only once. The source material was PBMCs. Receptors were obtained from a man between 25 and 39 years old in good health and CMV-seropositive.

This clone was counted only a few times. The chain joins TRBV2 to TRBJ1-5, with D possibly matching TRBD1 (5 bases). CDR1 is SNHLY and CDR2 is FYNNEI in the germline V gene. Trimming stripped 8 bases from V and 6 bases from J, with 11 bases between. This CDR3 has 12 amino acids. CDR3 nucleotide sequence: TGTGCCAGCGGGGGGGAAGCTCAGCCCCAGCATTTT. Amino acid sequence: CASGGEAQPQHF.

This clone appeared a few times. The CDR3 loop is CASSVGLAPTDTQYF. DNA of the CDR3: TGTGCCAGCAGCGTAGGACTAGCGCCCACAGATACGCAGTATTTT. This chain joins TRBV9 and TRBJ2-3; 8 nucleotides match TRBD2. The V gene's germline CDR1 is SGDLS and CDR2 YYNGEE. The J segment lost 2 bases and the V segment lost 0 bases, leaving 2 bases of the junction unmatched. This CDR3 contains 15 residues.

The chain recombines TRBV19 with TRBJ2-1; 11 bases map to TRBD2. CDR3 length: 14 residues. V trimming: 5 bases; J trimming: 8 bases; junction bases outside the gene matches: 5. Per germline, CDR1 LNHDA and CDR2 SQIVND (reference sequence). The CDR3 sequence: CASSSTSGTDEQFF. For the CDR3, the DNA is TGTGCCAGTAGTTCGACTAGCGGGACGGATGAGCAGTTCTTC.

In its sample, this clone was seen once. This sequence joins TRBV6-5 and TRBJ2-7; a possible D gene is TRBD2 (5 bases). The CDR3 totals 14 residues. V shed 6 bases and J shed 2 bases, with 14 bases lying between them. Looked up from germline, CDR1 is MNHEY and CDR2 is SVGAGI. The CDR3 nucleotides are TGTGCCAGCAGGCGAAACCGGGAAGCCTACGAGCAGTACTTC. Amino acids: CASRRNREAYEQYF.

The sample holds a few counts of this clone. The chain links TRBV5-1 to TRBJ1-4; TRBD1 matches 7 bases. After removal of 0 bases from V and 13 bases from J, the junction contained 12 bases not matched to a gene. Per germline, CDR1 SGHRS and CDR2 YFSETQ. This CDR3 has 15 residues. As DNA, the CDR3 is TGCGCCAGCAGCTTGGCCGGAAGGGGGCTAAGGGGACTGTTTTTT. Translation: CASSLAGRGLRGLFF.

CDR3 residues: CASSIGRDRWGAQYF. CDR3 sequence (DNA): TGTGCCAGTAGTATTGGCCGGGACCGGTGGGGGGCCCAGTACTTC. The chain is built from TRBV19 and TRBJ2-5, with D possibly TRBD2 on 6 matching bases. Germline V gene data show CDR1 as LNHDA and CDR2 as SQIVND (reference sequence). CDR3 size: 15 residues. V lost 3 bases to trimming and J lost 9 bases, with 20 bases between them.

CDR3 amino acids: CASSPDRVNEQFF. The CDR3 coding sequence is TGCGCCAGCAGTCCGGACAGGGTCAATGAGCAGTTCTTC. The chain recombines TRBV5-1 with TRBJ2-1, with 8 positions matching TRBD1. This CDR3 comprises 13 residues. J gave up 6 bases and V 5 bases, and 4 bases lay outside the gene matches. Germline CDR1 reads SGHRS; CDR2 reads YFSETQ.

The chain combines TRBV18 with TRBJ2-6; 11 bases line up with TRBD1. The CDR3 is 18 amino acids. Per germline, CDR1 KGHSH and CDR2 LQKENI. Germline trimming cut 1 base from V and 4 bases from J; bases unmatched to any gene: 6. The DNA of the CDR3 is TGTGCCAGCTCACCACGCGGACAGGGGGCGCTAGGGGCCAACGTCCTGACTTTC. The encoded protein is CASSPRGQGALGANVLTF.

This clone was picked up a small number of times. The gene calls are TRBV4-2 and TRBJ2-3; TRBD2 might be the D (5 bases). CDR1 LGHNA and CDR2 YNFKEQ come from the germline V gene. There are 15 residues in the CDR3. Trimming removed 5 bases at V and 0 bases at J, with 12 bases between. The CDR3 nucleotides are TGTGCCAGCAGCGCGATGGAGGTTAGCACAGATACGCAGTATTTT. Protein product: CASSAMEVSTDTQYF.